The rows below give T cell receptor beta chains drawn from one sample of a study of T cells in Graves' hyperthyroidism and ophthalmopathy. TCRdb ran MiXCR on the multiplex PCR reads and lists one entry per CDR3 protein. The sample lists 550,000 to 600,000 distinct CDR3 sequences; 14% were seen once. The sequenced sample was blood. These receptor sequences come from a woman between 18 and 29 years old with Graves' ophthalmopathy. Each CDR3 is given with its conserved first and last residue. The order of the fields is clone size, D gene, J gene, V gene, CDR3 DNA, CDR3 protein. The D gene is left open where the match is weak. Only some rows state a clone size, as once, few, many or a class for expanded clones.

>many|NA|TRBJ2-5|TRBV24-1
TGTGCCACCAGGCATGGGACACGCACCCAGTACTTC
CATRHGTRTQYF
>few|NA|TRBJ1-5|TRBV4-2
TGTGCCAGCAGCCAAGAAGCCAGGGGTAATCAGCCCCAGCATTTT
CASSQEARGNQPQHF
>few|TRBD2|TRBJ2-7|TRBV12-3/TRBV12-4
TGTGCCAGCAGTTTAGTAGCGGGAGCACGGACCGAGCAGTACTTC
CASSLVAGARTEQYF
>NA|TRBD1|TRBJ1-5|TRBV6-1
TGTGCCAGCAGGGACAGGGGGCTAAACAATCAGCCCCAGCATTTT
CASRDRGLNNQPQHF
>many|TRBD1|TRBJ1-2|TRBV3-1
TGTGCCAGCAGCCAAGAATGGTGGGACAGGGGGTTCGGCTACACCTTC
CASSQEWWDRGFGYTF
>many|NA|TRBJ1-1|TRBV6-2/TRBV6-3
TGTGCCAGCAGGCTACCCAGGGGACAAGCTTTCTTT
CASRLPRGQAFF
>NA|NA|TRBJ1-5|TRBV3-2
TGTGCCAGCAGCGAAACCAGACAGGGTGGTCAGCCCCAGCATTTT
CASSETRQGGQPQHF
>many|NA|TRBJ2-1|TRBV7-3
TGTGCCAGCAGCCCAACCCCCCGCTCCTACAATGAGCAGTTCTTC
CASSPTPRSYNEQFF
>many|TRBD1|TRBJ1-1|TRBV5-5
TGTGCCAGCAGCAGAACAGGGGGCGCGGTACCGGGCACTGAAGCTTTCTTT
CASSRTGGAVPGTEAFF
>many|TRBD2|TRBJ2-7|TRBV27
TGTGCCAGCAGCCCCCGAGGGCGGGGGGTATACGAGCAGTACTTC
CASSPRGRGVYEQYF
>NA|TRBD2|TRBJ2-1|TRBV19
TGTGCCAGTAGTATCCGACTAGCGGGATGGCGATACAATGAGCAGTTCTTC
CASSIRLAGWRYNEQFF
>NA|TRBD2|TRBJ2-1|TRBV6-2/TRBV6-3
TGTGCCAGCAGTGCCGGGACTAGAGGTATTGGGCAGTTCTTC
CASSAGTRGIGQFF
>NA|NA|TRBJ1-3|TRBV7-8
TGTGCCAGCAGCTTATTTAACTCTGGAAACACCATATATTTT
CASSLFNSGNTIYF
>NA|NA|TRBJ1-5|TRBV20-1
TGCAGTGCTAGAAGAACGGGATATAGCAATCAGCCCCAGCATTTT
CSARRTGYSNQPQHF
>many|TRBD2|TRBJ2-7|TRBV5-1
TGCGCCAGCAGCTCGGGAGGTTCGACCTACGAGCAGTACTTC
CASSSGGSTYEQYF
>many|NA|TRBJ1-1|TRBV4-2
TGTGCCAGCACTGGGGGAAGGAGTGAAGCTTTCTTT
CASTGGRSEAFF
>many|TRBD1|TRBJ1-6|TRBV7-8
TGTGCCAGCAGCTTAATCTTCCGGGACAGGGGTTCACCCCTCCACTTT
CASSLIFRDRGSPLHF
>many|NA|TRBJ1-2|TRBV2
TGTGCCAGCAGTGAAGATCTCAGAAACTATGGCTACACCTTC
CASSEDLRNYGYTF
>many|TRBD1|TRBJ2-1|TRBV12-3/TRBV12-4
TGTGCCAGCAGTCCGAAGGGACAGGGGAAAGATGAGCAGTTCTTC
CASSPKGQGKDEQFF
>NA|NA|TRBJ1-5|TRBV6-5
TGTGCCAGCAGTTACTCGCAGGGTGAGCAGCCCCAGCATTTT
CASSYSQGEQPQHF
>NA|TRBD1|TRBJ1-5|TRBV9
TGTGCCAGCAGCAGAACAGGGGTCTACAATCAGCCCCAGCATTTT
CASSRTGVYNQPQHF
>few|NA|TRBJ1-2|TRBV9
TGTGCCAGCAGCGTACACCCCCTGGGGGGCTCCTATGGCTACACCTTC
CASSVHPLGGSYGYTF
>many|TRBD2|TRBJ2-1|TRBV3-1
TGTGCCAGCAGCACACCCGGGACTAGCGGGAGAAATGAGCAGTTCTTC
CASSTPGTSGRNEQFF
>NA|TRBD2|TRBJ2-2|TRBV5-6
TGTGCCAGCGGGCTTAGCGGGAGCATCGCCGGGGAGCTGTTTTTT
CASGLSGSIAGELFF
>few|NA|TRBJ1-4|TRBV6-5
TGTGCCAGCAGTTACAATTGGGGGGTAGCTGAAAAACTGTTTTTT
CASSYNWGVAEKLFF
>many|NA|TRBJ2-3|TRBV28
TGTGCCAGCAGCTCCTCCGAGGATACGCAGTATTTT
CASSSSEDTQYF
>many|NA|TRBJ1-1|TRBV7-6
TGTGCCAGCAGCTTATCCCAGGGCATGGACACTGAAGCTTTCTTT
CASSLSQGMDTEAFF
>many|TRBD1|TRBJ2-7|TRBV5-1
TGCGCCAGCAGCTTGGGTCGGGACAGGGTCTCCTACGAGCAGTACTTC
CASSLGRDRVSYEQYF
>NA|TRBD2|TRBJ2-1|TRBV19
TGTGCCAGTAGTACTAGCGGGAGAAGCTCCTACAATGAGCAGTTCTTC
CASSTSGRSSYNEQFF
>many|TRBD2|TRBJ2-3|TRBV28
TGTGCCAGCAGTTTACGGCTAGCGGGACCAGATACGCAGTATTTT
CASSLRLAGPDTQYF
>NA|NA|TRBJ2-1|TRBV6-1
TGTGCCAGCAGTGGGACCCCCCAATCGAATGAGCAGTTCTTC
CASSGTPQSNEQFF
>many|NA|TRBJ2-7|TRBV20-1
TGCAGTGCTTCCCAAGGACAGTGGGGCGGCGAGCAGTACTTC
CSASQGQWGGEQYF
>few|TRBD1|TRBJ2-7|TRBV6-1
TGTGCCACCGTGACAGGGGGTATCTACGAGCAGTACTTC
CATVTGGIYEQYF
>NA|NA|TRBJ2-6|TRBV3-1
TGTGCCAGCAGCCAGTCCCGAAGGGAACCTGGGGCCAACGTCCTGACTTTC
CASSQSRREPGANVLTF
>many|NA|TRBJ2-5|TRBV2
TGTGCCAGCATCGATGGGGGGCGGGAGACCCAGTACTTC
CASIDGGRETQYF
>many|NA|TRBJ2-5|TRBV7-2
TGTGCCAGCAGCTTAGACAGGGCGGCGAAAAGAGCCCAGTACTTC
CASSLDRAAKRAQYF
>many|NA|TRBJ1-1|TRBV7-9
TGTGCCAGCAGCTTAGTATTGAAGAACACTGAAGCTTTCTTT
CASSLVLKNTEAFF
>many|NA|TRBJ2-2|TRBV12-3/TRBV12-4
TGTGCCAGCAGTCCTCAGGCGGGGACAGAAACGACCGGGGAGCTGTTTTTT
CASSPQAGTETTGELFF
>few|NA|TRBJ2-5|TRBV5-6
TGTGCCAGCAGCTTGAGCCAGACCCAGTACTTC
CASSLSQTQYF
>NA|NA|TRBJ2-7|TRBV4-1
TGCGCCAGCAGCCTGAGGATTAGACTAGGGCTCTACGAGCAGTACTTC
CASSLRIRLGLYEQYF
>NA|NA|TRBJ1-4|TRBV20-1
TGCAGTGCCTCAGGGATGGGTAATGAAAAACTGTTTTTT
CSASGMGNEKLFF
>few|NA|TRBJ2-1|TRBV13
TGTGCCAGCAGCGGTACCCGGGAGCAGTTCTTC
CASSGTREQFF
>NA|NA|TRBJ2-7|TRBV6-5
TGTGCCAGCAGTTACGATGGCCGATACTACGAGCAGTACTTC
CASSYDGRYYEQYF
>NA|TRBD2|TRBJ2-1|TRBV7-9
TGTGCCGGCAGGGGACTAGCGGGAGGGGATGAGCAGTTCTTC
CAGRGLAGGDEQFF
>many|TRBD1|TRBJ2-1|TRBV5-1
TGCGCCAGCAGCTTGGGGGACAGGGCGCGGGGTGAGCAGTTCTTC
CASSLGDRARGEQFF
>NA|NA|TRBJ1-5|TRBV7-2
TGTGCCAGCAGCTTTGGGGGGGGCGAGGGTCAGCCCCAGCATTTT
CASSFGGGEGQPQHF
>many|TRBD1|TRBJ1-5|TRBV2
TGTGCCAGCAGACCTGGGACAGGACGGAATCAGCCCCAGCATTTT
CASRPGTGRNQPQHF